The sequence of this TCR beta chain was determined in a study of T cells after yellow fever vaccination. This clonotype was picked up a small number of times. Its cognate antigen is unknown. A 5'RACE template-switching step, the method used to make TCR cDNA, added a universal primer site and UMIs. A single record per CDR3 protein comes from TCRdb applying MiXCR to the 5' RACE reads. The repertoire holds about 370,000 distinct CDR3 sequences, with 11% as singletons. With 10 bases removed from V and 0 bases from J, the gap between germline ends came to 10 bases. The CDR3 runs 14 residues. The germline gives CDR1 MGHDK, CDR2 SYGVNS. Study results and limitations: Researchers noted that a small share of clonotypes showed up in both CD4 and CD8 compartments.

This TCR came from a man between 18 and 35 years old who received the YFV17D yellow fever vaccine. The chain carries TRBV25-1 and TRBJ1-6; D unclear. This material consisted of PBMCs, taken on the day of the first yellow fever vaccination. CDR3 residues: CATTGSSYNSPLHF. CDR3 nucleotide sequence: TGTGCCACCACCGGGAGCTCCTATAATTCACCCCTCCACTTT.